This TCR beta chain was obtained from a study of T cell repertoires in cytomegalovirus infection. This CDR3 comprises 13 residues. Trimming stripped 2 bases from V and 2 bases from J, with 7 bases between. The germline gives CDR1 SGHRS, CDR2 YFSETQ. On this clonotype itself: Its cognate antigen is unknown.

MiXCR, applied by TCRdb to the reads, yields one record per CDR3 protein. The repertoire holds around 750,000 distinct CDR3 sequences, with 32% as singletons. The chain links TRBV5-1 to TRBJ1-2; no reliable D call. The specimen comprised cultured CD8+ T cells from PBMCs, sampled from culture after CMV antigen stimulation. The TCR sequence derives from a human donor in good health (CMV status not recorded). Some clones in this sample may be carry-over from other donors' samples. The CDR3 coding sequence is TGCGCCAGCAGCTTCCGATCCAACTATGGCTACACCTTC. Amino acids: CASSFRSNYGYTF.